This T cell receptor beta chain was found in a study of glioma-infiltrating T cells. This clonotype was counted many times. TCR alpha and beta CDR3 regions were amplified from RNA using iRepertoire nested multiplex PCR. TCRdb ran MiXCR on the multiplex PCR reads and lists one entry per CDR3 protein. The profile shows 85,000 to 110,000 distinct CDR3 sequences, around 29% of them singletons. Germline loops: CDR1 LGHNA, CDR2 YSLEER. The CDR3 is made up of 13 amino acids. The ends were cut back, 1 base at V and 8 bases at J, with 9 bases in the middle. The sequenced material came from glioma tissue, nonneoplastic brain tissue, or PBMCs (not recorded which). The clonotype originates from a human donor with low-grade glioma or glioblastoma, undergoing nonglioma brain surgery, or in good health (not recorded which). The rearrangement links TRBV4-3 to TRBJ2-1, with a tentative D call TRBD2 (5 bases). The CDR3 loop is CASSQVGVYEQFF. The DNA for the CDR3 is TGCGCCAGCAGCCAAGTCGGGGTCTATGAGCAGTTCTTC.